A single sample is the source of the 13 T cell receptor beta chains below, sequenced in a study of blood T cells in healthy people across ages. Using a J-beta primer mix together with a sample-barcoded 5' primer, a second PCR was run for roughly 7 to 12 cycles. TCRdb called the 5' RACE reads again in MiXCR, with one record for every CDR3 protein. The sample yields 1.4 million to 1.5 million distinct CDR3 sequences, about 40% seen once. The sample comprised blood. Receptors were obtained from a young woman in good health.

The chain employs TRBV7-2 and TRBJ2-7; 9 bases fit TRBD2. The J segment lost 4 bases and the V segment lost 4 bases, leaving 11 bases of the junction unmatched. The germline V gene has CDR1 SGHTA and CDR2 FQGNSA. This CDR3 has 16 residues. CDR3 protein: CASSSRAGGGAYEQYF. CDR3 DNA: TGTGCCAGCAGCTCCCGAGCGGGAGGAGGGGCTTACGAGCAGTACTTC.

This clonotype was seen a handful of times. The chain recombines TRBV7-2 with TRBJ2-2, with 12 bases fitting TRBD1. Germline CDR1 is SGHTA and CDR2 is FQGNSA. After removal of 5 bases from V and 16 bases from J, the junction contained 5 bases not matched to a gene. The CDR3 totals 12 residues. CDR3 sequence: CASSLGTGGTFF. CDR3 coding DNA: TGTGCCAGCAGCCTCGGGACAGGGGGCACGTTTTTT.

V usage is TRBV5-1 and J usage is TRBJ2-1; TRBD2 agrees at 12 bases. The CDR3 covers 17 residues. Germline V gene lookup returns CDR1 SGHRS and CDR2 YFSETQ. With 0 bases clipped from V and 12 bases from J, the junction kept 13 bases outside the gene matches. The CDR3 DNA follows: TGCGCCAGCAGCTTGGGGACTAGCGGGATTGGAGTAGGAGGGCAGTTCTTC. This encodes CASSLGTSGIGVGGQFF. The full variable domain, with the rest looked up from reference TRBV5-1 and TRBJ2-1, is KAGVTQTPRYLIKTRGQQVTLSCSPISGHRSVSWYQQTPGQGLQFLFEYFSETQRNKGNFPGRFSGRQFSNSRSEMNVSTLELGDSALYLCASSLGTSGIGVGGQFFGPGTRLTVL.

The chain carries TRBV28 and TRBJ2-3; no clear D gene. Trimming pared 6 bases from V and 0 bases from J, leaving 10 bases between. The CDR3 has 14 amino acids. Germline values: CDR1 MDHEN, CDR2 SYDVKM. CDR3 loop: CASSPLMSTDTQYF. The CDR3 DNA sequence: TGTGCCAGCAGCCCACTGATGAGCACAGATACGCAGTATTTT.

V usage is TRBV15 and J usage is TRBJ2-1, with 9 bases lining up with TRBD2. This CDR3 comprises 17 residues. Germline V CDR1 and CDR2: LNHNV, YYDKDF (reference sequence). The trim removed 3 bases at V and 7 bases at J, leaving 13 bases unmatched. The CDR3 region is CATSRKPGTSLTNEQFF. The CDR3 coding sequence is TGTGCCACCAGCAGGAAGCCCGGGACTAGCTTGACGAATGAGCAGTTCTTC.

This clonotype is a singleton in its sample. The chain employs TRBV30 and TRBJ2-5; weak D call: TRBD2 (5 bases). Looked up from germline, CDR1 is GTSNPN and CDR2 is SVGIG (reference sequence). V was pared by 7 bases and J by 11 bases, with 17 bases between. The CDR3 extends over 11 amino acids. The CDR3 nucleotides are TGTGCCTTTGAAGGCCGTGGGGAGCAGTACTTC. Protein product: CAFEGRGEQYF. Filled out from reference TRBV30 and TRBJ2-5, the complete variable domain reads SQTIHQWPATLVQPVGSPLSLECTVEGTSNPNLYWYRQAAGRGLQLLFYSVGIGQISSEVPQNLSASRPQDRQFILSSKKLLLSDSGFYLCAFEGRGEQYFGPGTRLLVL.

A note on this clonotype: A much larger clone lies a single base off, so this may be a read error. The genes are TRBV6-5 and TRBJ2-3; 9 nucleotides agree with TRBD1. CDR1 MNHEY and CDR2 SVGAGI come from the germline V gene. CDR3 length equals 15 residues. Trimming cost V 2 bases and J 3 bases; bases outside gene matches: 3. Written as DNA, the CDR3 is TGTGCCAGCAGTTACGACGGGACAGGGACAGATACGCAGTATTTT. Encoded protein: CASSYDGTGTDTQYF.

This clonotype was seen only a few times. The V call is TRBV3-1, the J call TRBJ2-7; either TRBD1 or TRBD2 may fit D (5 bases each). Germline CDR1 and CDR2: LGHDT and YNNKEL (reference sequence). V gave up 0 bases and J gave up 3 bases, with 12 bases separating them. The CDR3 is 15 amino acids. The CDR3: CASSQDFRAGYEQYF. The CDR3 nucleotides are TGTGCCAGCAGCCAAGATTTCAGGGCGGGCTACGAGCAGTACTTC.

A word on this clonotype: A much larger clone differs from this one at a single base, so this may be a read error. The rearrangement uses TRBV20-1 and TRBJ2-1; TRBD2 matches 11 bases. Looked up from germline, CDR1 is DFQATT and CDR2 is SNEGSKA (reference sequence). This CDR3 spans 16 amino acids. The CDR3 region is CSVSLTGTSGHNGQFF. The CDR3 bases are TGCAGTGTATCACTCACCGGGACTAGCGGCCACAATGGGCAGTTCTTC.

The gene calls are TRBV6-6 and TRBJ1-2; the D gene is possibly TRBD1 (6 bases). In germline, CDR1 is MNHNY, CDR2 SVGAGI (reference sequence). V lost 2 bases and J 0 bases, leaving 19 bases between the germline ends. This CDR3 is 18 amino acids long. DNA for the CDR3: TGTGCCAGCAGTTACCTTATAAGGACAGCGGATTCTAACTATGGCTACACCTTC. Protein sequence: CASSYLIRTADSNYGYTF.

The V gene is TRBV6-5, the J gene TRBJ2-7, with D unclear. CDR1 and CDR2 (germline): MNHEY, SVGAGI. This CDR3 region has 14 residues. The V gene lost 0 bases and the J gene lost 5 bases, with 11 bases spanning the gap. The CDR3 reads CASSYSSSRNEQYF. CDR3 coding DNA: TGTGCCAGCAGTTACTCGAGCTCGAGGAACGAGCAGTACTTC.

The chain recombines TRBV25-1 with TRBJ1-1; TRBD1 might be the D (5 bases). Trimming took off 8 bases at V and 4 bases at J, with 14 bases between the two ends. The CDR3 contains 13 residues. Germline loops: CDR1 MGHDK, CDR2 SYGVNS. CDR3 coding DNA: TGTGCCAGCTTGTGGGGCGGGAGCACTGAAGCTTTCTTT. Amino acids: CASLWGGSTEAFF.

This chain links TRBV4-1 with TRBJ2-5, with 9 bases fitting TRBD1. Judging by the DNA end, TRBJ2-7 fits better; the J call may be wrong. Germline V gene lookup returns CDR1 MGHRA and CDR2 YSYEKL. This CDR3 region has 16 residues. This CDR3 is CASSQGYGQGRYEQYF. The CDR3, as DNA: TGCGCCAGCAGCCAGGGTTATGGACAGGGGCGGTACGAGCAGTACTTC.